A selection of T cell receptor beta chains follows, all from one sample in a study of blood T cell repertoires in COVID-19. The method was immunoSEQ multiplex PCR; TCRdb's version includes in-frame clones alone and lacks a portion of them. The sample has about 98,000 clones, about nine tenths seen once. Input material: peripheral blood. The receptors were sampled from a man aged 50 to 59 with acute or convalescent COVID-19. The CDR3 runs from the conserved cysteine through the conserved F or W. A D gene is named only where the DNA matches it firmly. Size tells how often a clone was seen (once, few, many) or the class of an expanded clone, and some rows leave it out.

- | TRBJ1-5 | TRBD1 | TRBV5-1 | CASSLTGVNQPQHF | TGCGCCAGCAGCCTTACAGGGGTCAATCAGCCCCAGCATTTT
- | TRBJ1-5 | - | TRBV27 | CASSVGGNQPQHF | TGTGCCAGCAGTGTCGGGGGCAATCAGCCCCAGCATTTT
once | TRBJ2-7 | - | TRBV28 | CASSSRLSGERGVTYF | TGTGCCAGCAGCTCTCGGCTTTCGGGAGAGAGGGGTGTTACGTACTTC
- | TRBJ2-7 | - | TRBV5-1 | CASSFVDSFYEQYF | TGCGCCAGCAGCTTCGTAGACAGCTTCTACGAGCAGTACTTC
few | TRBJ1-2 | TRBD1 | TRBV24-1 | CATSETGGDYGYTF | TGTGCCACCAGTGAGACAGGGGGGGATTATGGCTACACCTTC
- | TRBJ1-5 | - | TRBV23-1 | CASSQPPRLGRGQPQHF | TGCGCCAGCAGTCAACCGCCCAGACTCGGTCGGGGGCAGCCCCAGCATTTT
- | TRBJ1-2 | TRBD1 | TRBV11-3 | CASSLGGTGLANYGYTF | TGTGCCAGCAGCTTAGGTGGGACAGGCCTCGCTAACTATGGCTACACCTTC
- | TRBJ2-3 | TRBD2 | TRBV14 | CASSPTSGSPDTQYF | TGTGCCAGCAGCCCGACTAGCGGGTCACCCGATACGCAGTATTTT
- | TRBJ2-1 | TRBD2 | TRBV10-3 | CAISSAVAGGNNEQFF | TGTGCCATCAGCAGCGCGGTAGCGGGAGGTAACAATGAGCAGTTCTTC
- | TRBJ2-5 | TRBD2 | TRBV7-3 | CASSLSSGRAETQYF | TGTGCCAGCAGCTTATCTAGCGGGAGGGCTGAGACCCAGTACTTC
- | TRBJ1-5 | - | TRBV19 | CASSLAVGVGSQPQHF | TGTGCCAGTAGTCTCGCAGTAGGAGTGGGTAGTCAGCCCCAGCATTTT
- | TRBJ2-7 | TRBD2 | TRBV6-1 | CASSEGWGGYEQYF | TGTGCCAGCAGTGAGGGCTGGGGAGGGTACGAGCAGTACTTC
- | TRBJ1-1 | - | TRBV5-4 | CASSYISNTEAFF | TGTGCCAGCAGCTACATTTCGAACACTGAAGCTTTCTTT
- | TRBJ2-1 | TRBD1 | TRBV29-1 | CSVEDQWTGGNEQFF | TGCAGCGTTGAAGATCAGTGGACAGGGGGGAATGAGCAGTTCTTC
- | TRBJ1-2 | - | TRBV6-5 | CASKRQSEYTF | TGTGCCAGCAAGCGACAGTCGGAGTACACCTTC
- | TRBJ2-1 | - | TRBV9 | CASSVGGSNEQFF | TGTGCCAGCAGCGTAGGGGGCTCCAATGAGCAGTTCTTC
- | TRBJ1-1 | - | TRBV10-3 | CAIKAGALMNTEAFF | TGTGCCATCAAGGCAGGGGCGCTTATGAACACTGAAGCTTTCTTT
- | TRBJ1-2 | TRBD1 | TRBV15 | CATSSKQGWDSNYGYTF | TGTGCCACCAGCAGTAAACAGGGGTGGGATTCTAACTATGGCTACACCTTC
many | TRBJ2-2 | TRBD2 | TRBV2 | CASSVTSGSRYTGELFF | TGTGCCAGCAGTGTGACTAGCGGGAGCCGATACACCGGGGAGCTGTTTTTT
- | TRBJ2-3 | TRBD2 | TRBV27 | CASSLGTKDTQYF | TGTGCCAGCAGTTTAGGGACTAAAGATACGCAGTATTTT
- | TRBJ2-3 | - | TRBV7-9 | CASSFPRGQTTDTQYF | TGTGCCAGCAGCTTCCCGCGCGGACAAACCACAGATACGCAGTATTTT
- | TRBJ1-3 | - | TRBV19 | CASSRRWLSGNTIYF | TGTGCCAGTAGTCGGAGGTGGCTCTCTGGAAACACCATATATTTT
- | TRBJ2-1 | - | TRBV7-3 | CASSLTPTWDEQFF | TGTGCCAGCAGCTTAACGCCGACTTGGGATGAGCAGTTCTTC
once | TRBJ2-7 | TRBD2 | TRBV14 | CASSAGGAGEQYF | TGTGCCAGCAGTGCGGGGGGCGCGGGCGAGCAGTACTTC
- | TRBJ1-1 | TRBD1 | TRBV30 | CAWDGQGRALNTEAFF | TGTGCCTGGGACGGACAGGGAAGAGCCTTGAACACTGAAGCTTTCTTT
- | TRBJ1-3 | TRBD1 | TRBV18 | CASSPDRAGNTIYF | TGTGCCAGCTCACCCGACAGGGCTGGAAACACCATATATTTT
- | TRBJ2-5 | TRBD2 | TRBV11-2 | CASSLIAGGRQETQYF | TGTGCCAGCAGCTTAATAGCGGGAGGTCGGCAAGAGACCCAGTACTTC
- | TRBJ1-6 | - | TRBV7-6 | CASSPGGWDVNSPLHF | TGTGCCAGCAGCCCGGGGGGTTGGGACGTTAATTCACCCCTCCACTTT